One TCR beta chain is described in this entry. This entry is derived from a study of blood T cell repertoires in COVID-19. Study as a whole: COVID-19 samples collected from the United States, Italy and Spain covered acute and convalescent phases. Nucleic acid was either cDNA or gDNA, and it came from T cells, B-cell-depleted T cells, or PBMCs.

V was trimmed by 0 bases and J by 5 bases, leaving 11 bases between them. Germline V lookup: CDR1 SGHRS, CDR2 YFSETQ. This CDR3 comprises 15 residues. The authors' processing: Estimated nucleated cell counts came from reference gene primer amplification. The assay was immunoSEQ multiplex PCR, and TCRdb's table has in-frame clones only and misses some. Clonal size and the V and J genes are those of that table, whereas D and trimming came from the DNA. This table has just under 85,000 clones, around four fifths appearing once. The V and J genes are TRBV5-1 and TRBJ2-2; D is perhaps TRBD1 (6 bases). Sequences were obtained from peripheral blood. The sequence came from a woman aged 55-69 years with acute or convalescent COVID-19. CDR3 residues: CASSLVGGRTGELFF. The CDR3 nucleotides read TGCGCCAGCAGCTTGGTAGGGGGAAGGACCGGGGAGCTGTTTTTT.